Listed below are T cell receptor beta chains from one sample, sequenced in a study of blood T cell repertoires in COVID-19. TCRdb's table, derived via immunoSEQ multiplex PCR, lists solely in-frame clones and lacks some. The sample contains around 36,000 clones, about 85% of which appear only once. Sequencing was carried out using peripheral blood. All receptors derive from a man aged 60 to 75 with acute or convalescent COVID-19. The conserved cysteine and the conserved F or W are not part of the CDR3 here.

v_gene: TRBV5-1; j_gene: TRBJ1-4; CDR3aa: ASSDQGTNEKLF
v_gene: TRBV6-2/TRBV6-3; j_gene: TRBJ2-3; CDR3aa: ASSYGAGALGNTQY
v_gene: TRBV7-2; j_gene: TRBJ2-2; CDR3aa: ASSLVSGGIAGELF
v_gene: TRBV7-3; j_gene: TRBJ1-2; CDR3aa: ASSLESSGRSGYT
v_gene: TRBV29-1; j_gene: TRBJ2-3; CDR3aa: SVEGEADTQY
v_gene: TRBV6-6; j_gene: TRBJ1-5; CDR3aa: ASSYPGQAQPQH
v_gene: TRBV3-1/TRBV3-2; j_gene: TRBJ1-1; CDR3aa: ASSPRHRDTEAF
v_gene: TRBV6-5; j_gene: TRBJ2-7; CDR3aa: ASRSDEGAPYEQY
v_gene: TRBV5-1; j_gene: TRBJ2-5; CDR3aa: ASSLAPRGRETQY
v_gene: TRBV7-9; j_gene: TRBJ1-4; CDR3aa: ASSLRTAYNEKLF
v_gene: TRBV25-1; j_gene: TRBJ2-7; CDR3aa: ASSVSLAGTYEQY
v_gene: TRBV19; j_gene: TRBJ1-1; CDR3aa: ASSMRAGEAF
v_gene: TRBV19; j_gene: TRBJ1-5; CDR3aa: ASSKRDSHINQPQH
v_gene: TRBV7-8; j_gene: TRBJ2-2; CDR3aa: ASSRVDRTTGELF
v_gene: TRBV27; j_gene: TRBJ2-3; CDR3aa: ASSLIAGGRDTQY
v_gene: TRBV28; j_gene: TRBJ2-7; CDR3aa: ASRPQGVVEYEQY
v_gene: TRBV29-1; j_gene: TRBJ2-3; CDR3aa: SVEGSPRESRTDTQY
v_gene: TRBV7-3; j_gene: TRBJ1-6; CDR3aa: ASSLVANSPLH
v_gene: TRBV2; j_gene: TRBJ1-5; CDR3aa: ASTAGTAGGQPQH
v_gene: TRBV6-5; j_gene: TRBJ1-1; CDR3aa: ASSYSSGRGAEAF
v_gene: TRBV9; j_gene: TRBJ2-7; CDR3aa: ASSVKSSSYEQY
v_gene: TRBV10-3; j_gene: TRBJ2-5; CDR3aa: AISVELVETQY
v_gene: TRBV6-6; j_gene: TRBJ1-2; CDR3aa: ASRGGQGAGYT
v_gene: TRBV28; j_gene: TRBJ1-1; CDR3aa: ASSTQGPKNTEAF
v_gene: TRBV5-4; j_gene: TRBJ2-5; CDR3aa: ASSTLTGGGQETQY
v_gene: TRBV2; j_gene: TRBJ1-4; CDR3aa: ASRMTGAGEKLF
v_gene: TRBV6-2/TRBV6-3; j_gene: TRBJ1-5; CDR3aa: ASSYLGAGSNQPQH
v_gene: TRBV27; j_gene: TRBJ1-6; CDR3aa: ASSYSPPGGWGNSPLH
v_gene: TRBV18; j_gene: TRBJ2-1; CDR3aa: ASSPNLAEWQF
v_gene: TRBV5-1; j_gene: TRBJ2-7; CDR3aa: ASSPGTGAEQY
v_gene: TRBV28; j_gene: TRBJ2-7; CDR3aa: ASSRQGVGSYEQY
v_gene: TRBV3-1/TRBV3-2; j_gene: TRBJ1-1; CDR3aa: ASSYGTGTNTEAF
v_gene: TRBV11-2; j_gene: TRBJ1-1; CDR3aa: ASSLEGVNTEAF
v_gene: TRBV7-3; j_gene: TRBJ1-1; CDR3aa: ASSLIGEAF
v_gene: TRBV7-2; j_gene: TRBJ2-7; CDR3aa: ASSERTGGTYEQY
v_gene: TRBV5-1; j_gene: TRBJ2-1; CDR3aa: ASSLDGTTHYNEQF
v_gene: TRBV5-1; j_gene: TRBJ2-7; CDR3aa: ASSLAPGQVYEQY
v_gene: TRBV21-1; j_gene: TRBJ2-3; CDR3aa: ASSKAGQGFGLAGATDTQY
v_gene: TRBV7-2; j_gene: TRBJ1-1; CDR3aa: ASSLAGAAMNTEAF
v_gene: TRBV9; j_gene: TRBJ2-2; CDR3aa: ASSASPQKNTGELF
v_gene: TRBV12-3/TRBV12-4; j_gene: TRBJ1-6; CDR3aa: ASRNRDVSPLH
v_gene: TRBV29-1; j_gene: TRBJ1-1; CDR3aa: SVVGGRVLNTEAF
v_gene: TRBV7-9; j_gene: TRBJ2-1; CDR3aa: ASSFGTSGSQAYNEQF
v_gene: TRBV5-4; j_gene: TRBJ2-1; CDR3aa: ASSSRLAGNNEQF
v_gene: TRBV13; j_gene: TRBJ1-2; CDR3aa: ASSVRTGSYGYT
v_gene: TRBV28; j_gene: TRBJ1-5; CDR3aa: ASGGVLRGNQPQH